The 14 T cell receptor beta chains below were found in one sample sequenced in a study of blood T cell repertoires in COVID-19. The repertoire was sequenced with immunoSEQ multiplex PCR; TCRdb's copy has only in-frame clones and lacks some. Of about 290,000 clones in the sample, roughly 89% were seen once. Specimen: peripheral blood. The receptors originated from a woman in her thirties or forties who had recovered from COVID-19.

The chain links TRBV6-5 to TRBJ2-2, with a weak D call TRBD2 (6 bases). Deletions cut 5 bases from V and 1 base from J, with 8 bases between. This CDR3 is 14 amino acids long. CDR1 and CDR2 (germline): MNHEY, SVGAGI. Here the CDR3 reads CASSTSLNTGELFF. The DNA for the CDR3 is TGTGCCAGCAGTACTAGCTTGAACACCGGGGAGCTGTTTTTT.

The CDR3 DNA reads TGTGCCAGCAGTTACGACACAGGAATGGGGAACACTGAAGCTTTCTTT. This codes for CASSYDTGMGNTEAFF. The chain is built from TRBV6-5 and TRBJ1-1, with D perhaps TRBD1 (5 bases). The CDR3 is 16 amino acids. Germline CDR1 reads MNHEY; CDR2 reads SVGAGI. Trimming took off 2 bases at V and 1 base at J, with 14 bases between the two ends.

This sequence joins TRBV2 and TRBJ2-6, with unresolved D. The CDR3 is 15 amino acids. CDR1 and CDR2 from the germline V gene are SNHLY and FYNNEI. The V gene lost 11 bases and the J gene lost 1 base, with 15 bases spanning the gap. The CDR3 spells CASRRLVSGANVLTF. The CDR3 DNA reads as TGTGCCTCCCGGCGGCTCGTTTCTGGGGCCAACGTCCTGACTTTC.

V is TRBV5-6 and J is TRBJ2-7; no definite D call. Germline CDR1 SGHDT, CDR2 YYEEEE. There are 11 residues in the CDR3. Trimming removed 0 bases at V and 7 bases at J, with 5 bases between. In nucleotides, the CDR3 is TGTGCCAGCAGCTTGGGCAGGGAGCAGTACTTC. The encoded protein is CASSLGREQYF.

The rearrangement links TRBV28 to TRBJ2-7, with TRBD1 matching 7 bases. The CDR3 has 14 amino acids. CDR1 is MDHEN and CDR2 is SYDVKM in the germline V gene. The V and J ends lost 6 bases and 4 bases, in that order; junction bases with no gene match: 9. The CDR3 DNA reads TGTGCCAGCAGCCTAACGGGACAGAGTTACGAGCAGTACTTC. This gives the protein CASSLTGQSYEQYF.

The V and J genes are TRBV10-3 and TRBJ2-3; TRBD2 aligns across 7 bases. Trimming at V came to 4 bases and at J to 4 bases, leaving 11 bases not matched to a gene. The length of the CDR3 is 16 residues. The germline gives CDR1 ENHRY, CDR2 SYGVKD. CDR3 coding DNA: TGTGCCATCAGTGGCCTGGCGGGAGAAGGAGCAGATACGCAGTATTTT. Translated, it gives CAISGLAGEGADTQYF.

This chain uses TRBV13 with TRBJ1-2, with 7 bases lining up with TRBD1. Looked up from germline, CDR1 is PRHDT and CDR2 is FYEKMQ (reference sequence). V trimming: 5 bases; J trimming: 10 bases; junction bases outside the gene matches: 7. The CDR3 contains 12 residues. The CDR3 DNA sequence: TGTGCCAGCAGCCGGACAGGCCCTCTCTACACCTTC. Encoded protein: CASSRTGPLYTF.

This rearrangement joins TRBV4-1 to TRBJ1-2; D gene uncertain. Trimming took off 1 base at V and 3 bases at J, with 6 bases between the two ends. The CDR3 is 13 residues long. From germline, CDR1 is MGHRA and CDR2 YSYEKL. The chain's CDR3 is CASSQGEDYGYTF. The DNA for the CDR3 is TGCGCCAGCAGCCAAGGTGAGGACTATGGCTACACCTTC.

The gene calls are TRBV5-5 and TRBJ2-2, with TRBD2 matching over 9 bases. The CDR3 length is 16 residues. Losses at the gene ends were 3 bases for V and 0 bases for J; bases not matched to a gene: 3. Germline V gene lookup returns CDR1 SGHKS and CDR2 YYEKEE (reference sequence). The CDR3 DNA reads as TGTGCCAGCAGCTGGGCTAGCGGGACGAACACCGGGGAGCTGTTTTTT. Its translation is CASSWASGTNTGELFF.

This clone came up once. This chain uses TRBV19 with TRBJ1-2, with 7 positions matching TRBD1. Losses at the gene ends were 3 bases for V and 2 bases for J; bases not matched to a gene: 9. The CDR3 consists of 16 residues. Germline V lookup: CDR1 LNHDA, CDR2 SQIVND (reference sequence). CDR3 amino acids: CASSIGTVTLNYGYTF. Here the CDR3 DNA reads TGTGCCAGTAGTATCGGGACAGTGACTCTGAACTATGGCTACACCTTC.

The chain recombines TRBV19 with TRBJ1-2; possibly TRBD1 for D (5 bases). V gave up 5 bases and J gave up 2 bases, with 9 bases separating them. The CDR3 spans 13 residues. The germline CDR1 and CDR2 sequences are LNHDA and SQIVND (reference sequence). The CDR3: CASSPQANYGYTF. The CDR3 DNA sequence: TGTGCCAGTAGTCCACAGGCGAACTATGGCTACACCTTC.

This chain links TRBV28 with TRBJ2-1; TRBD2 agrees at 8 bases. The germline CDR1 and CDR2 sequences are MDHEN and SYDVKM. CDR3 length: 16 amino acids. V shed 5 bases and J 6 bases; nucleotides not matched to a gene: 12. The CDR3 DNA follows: TGTGCCAGCAGTGTCATGACTAGCGACGAAGGCAATGAGCAGTTCTTC. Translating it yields CASSVMTSDEGNEQFF.

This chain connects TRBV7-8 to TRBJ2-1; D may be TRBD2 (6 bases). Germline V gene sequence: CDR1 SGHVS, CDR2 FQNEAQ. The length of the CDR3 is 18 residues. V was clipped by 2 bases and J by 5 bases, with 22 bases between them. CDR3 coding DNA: TGTGCCAGCAGCTTACAGGCCGGGACGGCGGGGATCAACAATGAGCAGTTCTTC. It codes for CASSLQAGTAGINNEQFF.

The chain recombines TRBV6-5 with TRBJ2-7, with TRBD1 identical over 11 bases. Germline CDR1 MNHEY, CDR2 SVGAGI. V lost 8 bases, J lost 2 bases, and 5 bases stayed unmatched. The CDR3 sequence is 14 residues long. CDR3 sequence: CASASGQGAYEQYF. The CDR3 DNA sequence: TGTGCCAGCGCCTCGGGACAGGGGGCCTACGAGCAGTACTTC.